The T cell receptor beta chain under discussion was sequenced for a study of blood T cell repertoires in COVID-19. Participants' reported clinical history set cohort assignment. Using immunoSEQ multiplex PCR, the repertoire was profiled, and TCRdb retains in-frame clones only, with some absent. Among about 480,000 clones, around 87% were seen once, and the ten largest hold approximately 2%. Germline CDR1 is LGHNA and CDR2 is YSLEER. Trimming removed 4 bases from V and 3 bases from J; junction bases left unmatched: 4. The CDR3 totals 15 residues. The clonotype was recovered from a woman aged 40 to 50 who had recovered from COVID-19. Sequenced: PBMCs or T cells enriched from blood (not recorded which). The rearrangement links TRBV4-3 to TRBJ1-3; TRBD1 matches at 9 bases. CDR3 in DNA: TGCGCCAGCAGCCGCGACAGGGGGTTTGGAAACACCATATATTTT. This gives the protein CASSRDRGFGNTIYF.